This T cell receptor beta chain was identified during a study of vaccination and CD4 T cells after COVID-19. Study overall: At a median around 100 days (range 35 to 161) after diagnosis, post-COVID samples were drawn. General study findings and limits: From a median of about 20 to 38, SARS-CoV-2-reactive clonotypes increased, though not significantly. Relatively small numbers of convalescent patients were studied, with no early post-infection timepoints included.

The time point was: late sampling 161 to 241 days after vaccination in a few convalescent patients. Noted treatment: approximately 11-day PBMC culture with coronavirus spike peptide pools or control peptides (ViraFEST assay). The CDR3 loop spans 10 amino acids. Germline-derived CDR1 and CDR2 are DFQATT and SNEGSKA (reference sequence). Trimming shortened V by 7 bases and J by 1 base, and 4 bases separated the two germline ends. The Oncomine TCR Beta short-read assay was what sequenced the DNA obtained from cultured CD4+ T cells. Genomic DNA was taken out of cultured CD4+ T cells by extraction. TCRdb reanalysed the PCR reads using MiXCR and keeps one entry per CDR3 protein. The profile shows approximately 20,000 distinct CDR3 sequences, 30% to 45% of them singletons. This clonotype was counted a few times. Its antigen is not known.

This chain joins TRBV20-1 and TRBJ2-5; D is unresolved. Source: CD4+ T cells from blood, cultured in vitro, taken about 7 months after SARS-CoV-2 vaccination. The receptor's source is a human donor who had recovered from COVID-19. The CDR3 nucleotides are TGCAGTGGGTCCCAAGAGACCCAGTACTTC. Its translation is CSGSQETQYF.